The 7 T cell receptor beta chains below were found in one sample sequenced in a study of T cells in localized non-small cell lung cancer. Sequencing used immunoSEQ multiplex PCR; TCRdb keeps in-frame clones, though not all of them. Among 20,000 to 25,000 clones listed, about 89% were seen once. The material was PBMCs, obtained before any cancer treatment. These receptors were taken from a man aged 35 to 69 with stage II squamous cell lung carcinoma.

J is TRBJ2-2 and V is TRBV6-4; D is undetermined. Trimming removed 5 bases at V and 5 bases at J, with 9 bases between. Germline V gives CDR1 MRHNA, CDR2 SNTAGT. The length of the CDR3 is 13 residues. CDR3 loop: CASSLEGTGELFF. The CDR3 DNA sequence: TGTGCCAGCAGTCTTGAAGGGACCGGGGAGCTGTTTTTT.

The chain carries TRBV5-5 and TRBJ2-2; TRBD2 is a possible D gene (6 bases). Germline CDR1 reads SGHKS; CDR2 reads YYEKEE (reference sequence). CDR3 length: 12 amino acids. The V end was cut by 4 bases, the J end by 7 bases, with 8 bases between. The CDR3 nucleotides are TGTGCCAGCAGCATGGGAGGCGGGGAGCTGTTTTTT. This encodes CASSMGGGELFF.

The chain couples TRBV6-6 to TRBJ1-1; TRBD1 might be the D (6 bases). The V end lost 2 bases, the J end lost 11 bases, and 15 bases lay between the germline ends. The length of the CDR3 is 13 residues. Germline V lookup: CDR1 MNHNY, CDR2 SVGAGI (reference sequence). The DNA for the CDR3 is TGTGCCAGCAGTTACGTCCAGGGGAGAGGGGCTTTCTTT. This sequence encodes CASSYVQGRGAFF.

V and J are TRBV21-1 and TRBJ2-1; the DNA was not compared with TRBD2, the D call given in the table. TRBV21-1 is a pseudogene locus. The CDR3 extends over 15 amino acids. The CDR3 reads CASGLGSELRNEQFF. CDR3 sequence (DNA): TGTGCCAGCGGCCTGGGTAGCGAGCTTCGCAATGAGCAGTTCTTC.

CDR3 in DNA: TGCGCCAGCAGCCAAAGAGGGGGTAGCTACGAGCAGTACTTC. As protein: CASSQRGGSYEQYF. The genes are TRBV4-3 and TRBJ2-7; D is perhaps TRBD1 (6 bases). The CDR3 contains 14 residues. The V end was cut by 2 bases, the J end by 3 bases, with 11 bases between. Germline V gene data show CDR1 as LGHNA and CDR2 as YSLEER.

This sequence joins TRBV9 and TRBJ2-5; 9 nucleotides agree with TRBD1. CDR1 and CDR2 from the germline V gene are SGDLS and YYNGEE. V gave up 3 bases and J gave up 5 bases; unmatched junction bases: 8. The CDR3 covers 15 residues. This chain's CDR3 is CASSATGGELETQYF. CDR3 nucleotides: TGTGCCAGCAGCGCGACAGGGGGAGAGTTGGAGACCCAGTACTTC.

This chain links TRBV5-6 with TRBJ1-6, with a possible D match to TRBD1 (5 bases). Germline CDR1 SGHDT, CDR2 YYEEEE. The CDR3 consists of 16 residues. V was pared by 1 base and J by 0 bases, with 8 bases between. The CDR3 protein is CASSLPGSSYNSPLHF. The CDR3 DNA follows: TGTGCCAGCAGCTTGCCAGGGAGCTCCTATAATTCACCCCTCCACTTT.